A single sample gave rise to the 29 T cell receptor beta chains below, sequenced in a study of beta chain features in type 1 diabetes. cDNA synthesis used the whole RNA isolate, giving expressed TCRB sequences. Data came from immunoSEQ multiplex PCR; TCRdb stores just in-frame clones and leaves some out. The sample yields about 240,000 clones, 27% seen once. Sequencing input: central memory CD4+ T cells from blood. These receptors came from a man aged 25 to 40 in good health.

This clone was detected ten times or more. This rearrangement joins TRBV18 to TRBJ2-1; possibly TRBD2 for D (6 bases). The germline gives CDR1 KGHSH, CDR2 LQKENI. Trimming shortened V by 3 bases and J by 6 bases, and 12 bases separated the two germline ends. The CDR3 sequence is 14 residues long. As DNA, the CDR3 is TGTGCCAGCTCACCCCTAGCGTCCCCCAATGAGCAGTTCTTC. Translation: CASSPLASPNEQFF.

This clone was recorded a few times. The chain has TRBV10-3 and TRBJ1-2; D is unresolved. This CDR3 has 16 amino acids. CDR1 ENHRY and CDR2 SYGVKD come from the germline V gene. Trimming removed 5 bases at V and 0 bases at J, with 16 bases between. CDR3 loop: CAISSPTQVPNYGYTF. The CDR3 DNA sequence: TGTGCCATCAGTTCCCCCACGCAGGTTCCTAACTATGGCTACACCTTC.

This clone showed up many times. The chain has TRBV18 and TRBJ1-1; D is unclear. Germline-derived CDR1 and CDR2 are KGHSH and LQKENI. Trimming pared 6 bases from V and 0 bases from J, leaving 8 bases between. The CDR3 loop spans 13 amino acids. CDR3 region: CASSERMNTEAFF. CDR3 sequence (DNA): TGTGCCAGCTCCGAGCGCATGAACACTGAAGCTTTCTTT. The variable domain in full, with the rest retrieved from reference TRBV18 and TRBJ1-1, is NAGVMQNPRHLVRRRGQEARLRCSPMKGHSHVYWYRQLPEEGLKFMVYLQKENIIDESGMPKERFSAEFPKEGPSILRIQQVVRGDSAAYFCASSERMNTEAFFGQGTRLTVV.

This clone has a handful of counts. V gene TRBV21-1 combines with J gene TRBJ2-7; the table's D gene call, TRBD1, was not cross checked with the DNA. TRBV21-1 is a listed pseudogene. CDR3 length equals 15 residues. The CDR3 spells CARPFDRQPLYEQYF. The DNA of the CDR3 is TGTGCCAGACCCTTCGACAGGCAACCTCTCTACGAGCAGTACTTC.

This clone was seen a handful of times. This rearrangement joins TRBV30 to TRBJ1-1; a possible D gene is TRBD1 (5 bases). Per germline, CDR1 GTSNPN and CDR2 SVGIG (reference sequence). Trimming removed 2 bases from V and 3 bases from J, with 16 bases in between. The CDR3 runs 15 residues. CDR3 protein: CAWSTGQVGYTEAFF. The DNA of the CDR3 is TGTGCCTGGAGTACCGGACAAGTAGGGTACACTGAAGCTTTCTTT.

This clone was seen a handful of times. V usage is TRBV2 and J usage is TRBJ2-4; TRBD2 matches at 8 bases. The length of the CDR3 is 15 residues. Germline CDR1 is SNHLY and CDR2 is FYNNEI. V gave up 5 bases and J gave up 6 bases; unmatched junction bases: 9. CDR3: CASSLREGFRNIQYF. Here the CDR3 DNA reads TGTGCCAGCAGTCTCCGGGAGGGGTTTAGAAACATTCAGTACTTC. The full variable domain, rest sourced from reference TRBV2 and TRBJ2-4, is EPEVTQTPSHQVTQMGQEVILRCVPISNHLYFYWYRQILGQKVEFLVSFYNNEISEKSEIFDDQFSVERPDGSNFTLKIRSTKLEDSAMYFCASSLREGFRNIQYFGAGTRLSVL.

By frequency in the sample, this clone is medium-sized. The V call is TRBV30, the J call TRBJ2-7, with D possibly matching TRBD1 (6 bases). V shed 5 bases and J shed 2 bases, with 16 bases lying between them. The CDR3 totals 14 residues. Germline V gives CDR1 GTSNPN, CDR2 SVGIG (reference sequence). In DNA, the CDR3 is TGTGCCTGGGCCCACAGGGCATTCCCCTACGAGCAGTACTTC. Translated: CAWAHRAFPYEQYF.

This clone has only a few counts. The chain has TRBV21-1 and TRBJ2-5; the D call of TRBD2 is as the table states it, not checked on the DNA. TRBV21-1 is a documented pseudogene. The CDR3 extends over 17 amino acids. CDR3 region: CASSRGGYWDSQETQYF. The CDR3 region has the DNA TGTGCCAGCAGCCGGGGGGGGTACTGGGACAGTCAAGAGACCCAGTACTTC.

This clone came up a few times. V gene TRBV5-4 combines with J gene TRBJ2-7; D gene uncertain. Deletions cut 0 bases from V and 1 base from J, with 5 bases between. CDR3 length: 13 residues. The germline gives CDR1 SGHNT, CDR2 YYREEE (reference sequence). The CDR3 reads CASSLDRSYEQYF. The CDR3 DNA reads as TGTGCCAGCAGCTTGGACCGTTCCTACGAGCAGTACTTC. The entire variable domain, with the rest obtained from reference TRBV5-4 and TRBJ2-7, is as follows: ETGVTQSPTHLIKTRGQQVTLRCSSQSGHNTVSWYQQALGQGPQFIFQYYREEENGRGNFPPRFSGLQFPNYSSELNVNALELDDSALYLCASSLDRSYEQYFGPGTRLTVT.

The CDR3, as DNA: TGTGCCTGGAGTGTAGAGGGGACTAGCAATCAGCCCCAGCATTTT. It translates to CAWSVEGTSNQPQHF. The V call is TRBV30, the J call TRBJ1-5, with D possibly TRBD1 on 5 matching bases. This CDR3 has 15 amino acids. Germline CDR1 reads GTSNPN; CDR2 reads SVGIG (reference sequence). The V end lost 0 bases, the J end lost 0 bases, and 9 bases lay between the germline ends.

This clone was picked up many times. The chain combines TRBV7-2 with TRBJ1-6; weak D call: TRBD1 (5 bases). Trimming left V 3 bases short and J 7 bases short, with 10 bases between. The germline V gene has CDR1 SGHTA and CDR2 FQGNSA. The CDR3 covers 14 residues. CDR3 DNA: TGTGCCAGCAGCTTGGGACCGAGGAATTCACCCCTCCACTTT. It codes for CASSLGPRNSPLHF.

This rearrangement joins TRBV29-1 to TRBJ1-2; D perhaps matches TRBD1 (6 bases). Trimming removed 5 bases from V and 6 bases from J, with 13 bases in between. The CDR3 spans 12 residues. In germline, CDR1 is SQVTM, CDR2 ANQGSEA. The CDR3 nucleotides are TGCAGCGTTCAGGGGTTGAGGAATGGCTACACCTTC. It is translated as CSVQGLRNGYTF.

This clone was detected only a few times. This chain joins TRBV7-2 and TRBJ2-3; no reliable D call. V gave up 2 bases and J gave up 0 bases, with 6 bases separating them. The CDR3 is 14 residues long. The germline V gene has CDR1 SGHTA and CDR2 FQGNSA. The CDR3 is CASSLTRSTDTQYF. DNA for the CDR3: TGTGCCAGCAGCTTAACTCGGAGCACAGATACGCAGTATTTT.

The chain has TRBV11-2 and TRBJ2-7, with 7 nucleotides matching TRBD1. The length of the CDR3 is 14 residues. V was pared by 5 bases and J by 2 bases, with 6 bases of the junction left unmatched. From germline, CDR1 is SGHAT and CDR2 FQNNGV. The CDR3 nucleotides are TGTGCCAGCAGCCCCCGTAGGGGGCCCTACGAGCAGTACTTC. It encodes CASSPRRGPYEQYF.

The chain employs TRBV5-1 and TRBJ2-7, with 8 bases that match TRBD2. The CDR3 totals 15 residues. J gave up 4 bases and V 4 bases, and 10 bases lay outside the gene matches. Germline CDR1 SGHRS, CDR2 YFSETQ. The CDR3 DNA reads TGCGCCAGCAGCCCCATAAGCGGGAGTCAGTACGAGCAGTACTTC. Its protein product is CASSPISGSQYEQYF.

The gene calls are TRBV11-3 and TRBJ1-1; D gene uncertain. V gave up 4 bases and J gave up 1 base, with 10 bases separating them. The CDR3 consists of 14 residues. Germline V lookup: CDR1 SGHNT, CDR2 YENEEA. The CDR3, as DNA: TGTGCCAGCAGCTACAGCGGAACGAACACTGAAGCTTTCTTT. Residues: CASSYSGTNTEAFF.

This chain uses TRBV9 with TRBJ2-2; the D gene could be TRBD1 or TRBD2 (5 bases each). Germline V gene data show CDR1 as SGDLS and CDR2 as YYNGEE. V lost 0 bases and J lost 0, with 9 bases in between. The CDR3 sequence is 16 residues long. The CDR3 nucleotides are TGTGCCAGCAGCGTAGGGGGACGATCGAACACCGGGGAGCTGTTTTTT. Protein product: CASSVGGRSNTGELFF.

This clone appeared a few times. This rearrangement joins TRBV7-2 to TRBJ2-5; maybe TRBD1 (6 bases). Per the germline V gene, CDR1 is SGHTA and CDR2 is FQGNSA. With 6 bases removed from V and 2 bases from J, the gap between germline ends came to 10 bases. CDR3 length: 13 amino acids. The CDR3 nucleotides are TGTGCCAGCAGGATGACAGGTCAAGAGACCCAGTACTTC. It translates to CASRMTGQETQYF.

In its sample, this clone was seen a few times. The V gene is TRBV29-1, the J gene TRBJ2-1; D possibly corresponds to TRBD2 (6 bases). V lost 6 bases and J lost 5, with 11 bases in between. The CDR3 consists of 12 residues. The germline V gene has CDR1 SQVTM and CDR2 ANQGSEA. The CDR3 spells CSVAWGDNEQFF. The CDR3 nucleotides are TGCAGCGTGGCTTGGGGGGACAATGAGCAGTTCTTC.

This clone was picked up many times. Other nucleotide sequences in the sample specify the same CDR3. This chain uses TRBV29-1 with TRBJ2-7; the D is unclear. With 4 bases removed from V and 0 bases from J, the gap between germline ends came to 7 bases. The germline V gene has CDR1 SQVTM and CDR2 ANQGSEA. This CDR3 comprises 12 residues. As DNA, the CDR3 is TGCAGCGTTGGGGATAGCTCCTACGAGCAGTACTTC. Its protein is CSVGDSSYEQYF.

The V call is TRBV19, the J call TRBJ2-6; D remains ambiguous. Trimming took off 6 bases at V and 0 bases at J, with 9 bases between the two ends. Germline loops: CDR1 LNHDA, CDR2 SQIVND (reference sequence). The CDR3 is made up of 15 amino acids. The CDR3 DNA sequence: TGTGCCAGTAGGGGCATCGACTCTGGGGCCAACGTCCTGACTTTC. This encodes CASRGIDSGANVLTF.

CDR3 amino acids: CASSPDGSGANVLTF. The CDR3 nucleotides are TGTGCCAGCAGTCCGGACGGCTCTGGGGCCAACGTCCTGACTTTC. J is TRBJ2-6 and V is TRBV2; D not certain. From germline, CDR1 is SNHLY and CDR2 FYNNEI. V lost 5 bases and J lost 0, with 8 bases in between. The CDR3 extends over 15 amino acids.

In its sample, this clone was seen a few times. This chain connects TRBV14 to TRBJ2-1; possibly TRBD1 or TRBD2 for D (6 bases each). The CDR3 consists of 14 residues. V was trimmed by 6 bases and J by 2 bases, leaving 11 bases between them. Germline CDR1 SGHDN, CDR2 FVKESK. The CDR3 here is CASSKGGPYNEQFF. The CDR3 DNA reads as TGTGCCAGCAGTAAAGGGGGGCCCTACAATGAGCAGTTCTTC.

This clone was counted only a few times. The chain recombines TRBV18 with TRBJ2-7, with 8 bases aligning to TRBD1. V lost 3 bases to trimming and J lost 1 base; unmatched junction nucleotides: 8. From germline, CDR1 is KGHSH and CDR2 LQKENI. This CDR3 region has 16 residues. The CDR3 DNA follows: TGTGCCAGCTCACCCCAATCCCGACAGGGGTCCTACGAGCAGTACTTC. Translating gives CASSPQSRQGSYEQYF.

This chain joins TRBV25-1 and TRBJ2-7; TRBD1 agrees at 7 bases. V was clipped by 2 bases and J by 1 base; unmatched bases: 5. The germline CDR1 and CDR2 sequences are MGHDK and SYGVNS. The CDR3 contains 15 residues. CDR3 nucleotides: TGTGCCAGCAGTGAACCCGGGGACAGATCCTACGAGCAGTACTTC. Protein: CASSEPGDRSYEQYF.

V is TRBV9 and J is TRBJ2-7; D remains ambiguous. V gave up 4 bases and J gave up 6 bases, with 11 bases separating them. CDR3 length equals 12 residues. Per the germline V gene, CDR1 is SGDLS and CDR2 is YYNGEE. CDR3 loop: CASSSGLGEQYF. CDR3 bases: TGTGCCAGCAGCTCCGGTTTAGGCGAGCAGTACTTC.

This clone was seen a few times. The chain uses TRBV28 and TRBJ1-5, with a tentative D call TRBD1 (6 bases). V gave up 6 bases and J gave up 7 bases, with 10 bases separating them. This CDR3 is 12 amino acids long. Germline V CDR1 and CDR2: MDHEN, SYDVKM. The CDR3 spells CASRLGGQPQHF. The CDR3 DNA is TGTGCCAGCAGACTGGGGGGCCAGCCCCAGCATTTT. Full variable domain (rest looked up from reference TRBV28 and TRBJ1-5): DVKVTQSSRYLVKRTGEKVFLECVQDMDHENMFWYRQDPGLGLRLIYFSYDVKMKEKGDIPEGYSVSREKKERFSLILESASTNQTSMYLCASRLGGQPQHFGDGTRLSIL.

The chain uses TRBV13 and TRBJ2-5; tentatively, D is TRBD2 (6 bases). V was clipped by 2 bases and J by 0 bases, with 13 bases between them. The CDR3 is 16 residues long. CDR1 is PRHDT, CDR2 FYEKMQ, per germline (reference sequence). The CDR3 DNA is TGTGCCAGCAGCTTAATGCGGGGAGTGTACCAAGAGACCCAGTACTTC. It codes for CASSLMRGVYQETQYF.

This clone came up a few times. The chain combines TRBV27 with TRBJ2-1; 9 nucleotides align to TRBD1. The CDR3 contains 15 residues. V trimming: 5 bases; J trimming: 6 bases; junction bases outside the gene matches: 8. Germline lookup yields CDR1 MNHEY and CDR2 SMNVEV (reference sequence). The CDR3 coding sequence is TGTGCCAGCAGTGTCTCCGGGACAGGGACCAATGAGCAGTTCTTC. Amino acid sequence: CASSVSGTGTNEQFF.